These 23 T cell receptor beta chains originate from one sample sequenced in a study of T cell repertoires in cytomegalovirus infection. MiXCR, applied by TCRdb to the reads, yields one record per CDR3 protein. The table records about 210,000 distinct CDR3 sequences, 6% to 8% of them present only once. Specimen: PBMCs. These receptors all stem from a human donor in good health (CMV status not recorded). Some clones in this sample may be carry-over from other donors' samples.

This clonotype was seen ten or more times. The chain employs TRBV7-2 and TRBJ1-5; TRBD1 matches 7 bases. J lost 11 bases, V lost 1 base, and 5 bases had no gene match. The CDR3 consists of 13 residues. Germline lookup yields CDR1 SGHTA and CDR2 FQGNSA. CDR3 region: CASSLGEGATQHF. The CDR3 nucleotides read TGTGCCAGCAGCTTAGGGGAGGGGGCGACCCAGCATTTT. Full variable domain (remainder filled in from reference TRBV7-2 and TRBJ1-5): GAGVSQSPSNKVTEKGKDVELRCDPISGHTALYWYRQSLGQGLEFLIYFQGNSAPDKSGLPSDRFSAERTGGSVSTLTIQRTQQEDSAVYLCASSLGEGATQHFGDGTRLSIL.

This clonotype was detected many times. The chain uses TRBV7-2 and TRBJ2-1; no definite D call. Deletions cut 2 bases from V and 6 bases from J, with 14 bases between. This CDR3 region has 15 residues. CDR1 and CDR2 from the germline V gene are SGHTA and FQGNSA. This CDR3 is CASSLMASAPNEQFF. The CDR3 DNA reads TGTGCCAGCAGCTTAATGGCGAGCGCTCCCAATGAGCAGTTCTTC.

This clonotype was observed at least ten times. The chain uses TRBV7-2 and TRBJ1-4, with D unresolved. V lost 0 bases and J 8 bases, leaving 13 bases between the germline ends. CDR1 is SGHTA and CDR2 is FQGNSA in the germline V gene. The CDR3 consists of 15 residues. As DNA, the CDR3 is TGTGCCAGCAGCTTAGCGACATCCTTTATCGAAAAACTGTTTTTT. Its translation is CASSLATSFIEKLFF.

This clonotype was counted at least ten times. V is TRBV12-3 or TRBV12-4 and J is TRBJ1-1, with D perhaps TRBD1 (5 bases). The CDR3 sequence is 14 residues long. The V and J ends lost 7 bases and 0 bases respectively, with 12 bases between them. The CDR3 bases are TGTGCCAGCACCCTAACAGGTCTGAACACTGAAGCTTTCTTT. Protein sequence: CASTLTGLNTEAFF.

At least ten counts were recorded for this clonotype. The CDR3 protein is CASSRKRENTEAFF. CDR3 in DNA: TGTGCCAGCAGCCGGAAACGAGAGAACACTGAAGCTTTCTTT. V usage is TRBV7-8 and J usage is TRBJ1-1; D unresolved. Looked up from germline, CDR1 is SGHVS and CDR2 is FQNEAQ. Trimming removed 5 bases at V and 1 base at J, with 11 bases between. The CDR3 sequence is 14 residues long.

This clonotype was picked up many times. The chain recombines TRBV20-1 with TRBJ2-1, with D perhaps matching TRBD2 (6 bases). Trimming removed 6 bases from V and 4 bases from J, with 16 bases in between. CDR3 length: 14 residues. Per the germline V gene, CDR1 is DFQATT and CDR2 is SNEGSKA (reference sequence). CDR3 protein: CSAAPVGGYNEQFF. The CDR3 coding sequence is TGCAGTGCCGCTCCGGTGGGGGGTTACAATGAGCAGTTCTTC.

In its sample, this clonotype was seen many times. The chain joins TRBV29-1 to TRBJ2-3; TRBD2 is a possible D gene (6 bases). This CDR3 comprises 13 residues. Germline loops: CDR1 SQVTM, CDR2 ANQGSEA. Trimming shortened V by 4 bases and J by 4 bases, and 12 bases separated the two germline ends. CDR3 in DNA: TGCAGCGTTGGCTGGCGGGGTTCAGATACGCAGTATTTT. This codes for CSVGWRGSDTQYF.

Remarks on this clonotype: A much more abundant neighbour one base away suggests this may be a read error. J is TRBJ2-1 and V is TRBV6-2 or TRBV6-3; 9 bases line up with TRBD1. From germline, CDR1 is MNHEY and CDR2 SVGEGT. This CDR3 has 14 amino acids. CDR3 amino acids: CASRTGQGYNERFF. The CDR3 DNA reads as TGTGCCAGCAGAACGGGACAGGGCTACAATGAGCGGTTCTTC.

This clonotype was seen repeatedly, ten times or more. The V call is TRBV7-2, the J call TRBJ2-1; possibly TRBD2 for D (7 bases). Germline CDR1 reads SGHTA; CDR2 reads FQGNSA. V shed 7 bases and J shed 9 bases, with 22 bases lying between them. The CDR3 extends over 15 amino acids. CDR3 sequence (DNA): TGTGCCAGCACCCTTCTTCAGGGGAGGGACACTGAGCAGTTCTTC. Protein product: CASTLLQGRDTEQFF.

This clonotype appeared many times. The chain is built from TRBV28 and TRBJ2-3; D could derive from TRBD1 or TRBD2 (6 bases each). Trimming shortened V by 3 bases and J by 0 bases, and 10 bases separated the two germline ends. The CDR3 consists of 15 residues. Germline CDR1 reads MDHEN; CDR2 reads SYDVKM. The CDR3 reads CASSLPGASTDTQYF. DNA of the CDR3: TGTGCCAGCAGTTTGCCGGGGGCGAGCACAGATACGCAGTATTTT.

In this sample, this clonotype turned up many times. This rearrangement joins TRBV7-2 to TRBJ1-1; D ambiguous. Germline loops: CDR1 SGHTA, CDR2 FQGNSA. V shed 5 bases and J shed 6 bases, with 10 bases lying between them. This CDR3 has 12 residues. CDR3 DNA: TGTGCCAGCAGCCAAGAGAGGGCTGAAGCTTTCTTT. Translation gives CASSQERAEAFF. The full variable domain, in which reference TRBV7-2 and TRBJ1-1 provide the parts outside the CDR3, is GAGVSQSPSNKVTEKGKDVELRCDPISGHTALYWYRQSLGQGLEFLIYFQGNSAPDKSGLPSDRFSAERTGGSVSTLTIQRTQQEDSAVYLCASSQERAEAFFGQGTRLTVV.

This clonotype was found many times. The chain employs TRBV2 and TRBJ2-5; no clear D gene. Germline loops: CDR1 SNHLY, CDR2 FYNNEI. The CDR3 is 13 amino acids. Between the trimmed V and J ends, which lost 4 bases and 3 bases, there was a span of 9 bases. CDR3 residues: CASSGPLKETQYF. CDR3 DNA sequence: TGTGCCAGCAGTGGACCACTTAAAGAGACCCAGTACTTC.

Ten or more counts support this clonotype. The V and J genes are TRBV2 and TRBJ1-4, with D uncertain. The CDR3 consists of 10 residues. Trimming pared 4 bases from V and 7 bases from J, leaving 1 base between. Germline CDR1 and CDR2: SNHLY and FYNNEI. The CDR3 sequence is CASSAEKLFF. As DNA, the CDR3 is TGTGCCAGCAGTGCTGAAAAACTGTTTTTT.

This clonotype was seen repeatedly, ten times or more. This chain links TRBV7-8 with TRBJ1-6; D remains ambiguous. This CDR3 comprises 16 residues. Germline CDR1 reads SGHVS; CDR2 reads FQNEAQ. V lost 2 bases and J 3 bases, leaving 11 bases between the germline ends. The CDR3 sequence is CASSLTRLIYNSPLHF. CDR3 in DNA: TGTGCCAGCAGCTTAACGCGCCTCATCTATAATTCACCCCTCCACTTT.

This clonotype has ten or more counts. The rearrangement uses TRBV20-1 and TRBJ2-1, with D tentatively TRBD2 (7 bases). V was clipped by 0 bases and J by 3 bases, with 15 bases between them. Germline values: CDR1 DFQATT, CDR2 SNEGSKA (reference sequence). The CDR3 has 16 amino acids. Here the CDR3 reads CSARDLGGGNYNEQFF. The CDR3 coding sequence is TGCAGTGCTAGAGATCTGGGAGGGGGGAACTACAATGAGCAGTTCTTC.

This clonotype was seen a handful of times. V usage is TRBV30 and J usage is TRBJ1-4; TRBD1 is a possible D gene (5 bases). With 3 bases removed from V and 3 bases from J, the gap between germline ends came to 17 bases. The CDR3 extends over 16 amino acids. CDR1 and CDR2 from the germline V gene are GTSNPN and SVGIG (reference sequence). CDR3 region: CAWRNKIGHPNEKLFF. As DNA, the CDR3 is TGTGCCTGGAGGAACAAGATTGGACATCCTAATGAAAAACTGTTTTTT.

This clonotype occurred many times. This chain links TRBV7-8 with TRBJ1-4; perhaps TRBD1 as D (6 bases). Trimming removed 1 base from V and 4 bases from J, with 13 bases in between. CDR1 and CDR2 (germline): SGHVS, FQNEAQ. The CDR3 sequence is 16 residues long. The CDR3 DNA reads as TGTGCCAGCAGCTTAGAGATGGACAGCTATAATGAAAAACTGTTTTTT. Its protein product is CASSLEMDSYNEKLFF.

This clonotype was seen many times. The chain carries TRBV7-2 and TRBJ1-1, with D unresolved. In germline, CDR1 is SGHTA, CDR2 FQGNSA. The CDR3 spans 14 residues. V was pared by 6 bases and J by 8 bases, with 19 bases between. CDR3 bases: TGTGCCAGCAGTCTCCTGCGCGTTGGTCGAGAAGCTTTCTTT. Its protein is CASSLLRVGREAFF.

The chain has TRBV19 and TRBJ1-1; no definite D call. The CDR3 consists of 14 residues. V was clipped by 5 bases and J by 1 base, with 11 bases between them. Germline V gives CDR1 LNHDA, CDR2 SQIVND (reference sequence). In nucleotides, the CDR3 is TGTGCCAGTAGTTCGGGCAGAACGAACACTGAAGCTTTCTTT. Its protein product is CASSSGRTNTEAFF.

The V call is TRBV29-1, the J call TRBJ2-1; possible D gene TRBD2, 5 bases. V lost 7 bases, J lost 0 bases, and 13 bases lay in between. The V gene's germline CDR1 is SQVTM and CDR2 ANQGSEA. The CDR3 extends over 14 amino acids. Here the CDR3 DNA reads TGCAGCGCAAACAGAGGGAGCTCCTACAATGAGCAGTTCTTC. Encoded protein: CSANRGSSYNEQFF.

The chain has TRBV5-4 and TRBJ2-4; 7 bases fit TRBD1. The CDR3 sequence is 16 residues long. CDR1 and CDR2 from the germline V gene are SGHNT and YYREEE (reference sequence). V lost 4 bases and J lost 1; bases outside the gene matches: 8. The CDR3 sequence is CASSAGQEAAKNIQYF. CDR3 DNA: TGTGCCAGCAGCGCAGGACAGGAGGCGGCCAAAAACATTCAGTACTTC.

Only a few counts were recorded for this clonotype. The chain links TRBV29-1 to TRBJ2-7; 9 bases fit TRBD1. The trim removed 7 bases at V and 7 bases at J, leaving 8 bases unmatched. CDR3 length: 12 amino acids. Germline CDR1 and CDR2: SQVTM and ANQGSEA. The CDR3 protein is CSAYGTGREQYF. Written as DNA, the CDR3 is TGCAGCGCCTACGGGACAGGGAGGGAGCAGTACTTC.

The CDR3, as DNA: TGCGCCAGCAGGCCTCACCGCCGCGGGGAGGCTCCCTACGAGCAGTACTTC. Translating gives CASRPHRRGEAPYEQYF. The J gene is TRBJ2-7, the V gene TRBV23-1, with D maybe TRBD2 (6 bases). TRBV23-1 is recorded as an ORF, its role being uncertain. The germline V and J ends were trimmed by 6 bases and 2 bases, with 23 bases remaining between them. The CDR3 sequence is 17 residues long.